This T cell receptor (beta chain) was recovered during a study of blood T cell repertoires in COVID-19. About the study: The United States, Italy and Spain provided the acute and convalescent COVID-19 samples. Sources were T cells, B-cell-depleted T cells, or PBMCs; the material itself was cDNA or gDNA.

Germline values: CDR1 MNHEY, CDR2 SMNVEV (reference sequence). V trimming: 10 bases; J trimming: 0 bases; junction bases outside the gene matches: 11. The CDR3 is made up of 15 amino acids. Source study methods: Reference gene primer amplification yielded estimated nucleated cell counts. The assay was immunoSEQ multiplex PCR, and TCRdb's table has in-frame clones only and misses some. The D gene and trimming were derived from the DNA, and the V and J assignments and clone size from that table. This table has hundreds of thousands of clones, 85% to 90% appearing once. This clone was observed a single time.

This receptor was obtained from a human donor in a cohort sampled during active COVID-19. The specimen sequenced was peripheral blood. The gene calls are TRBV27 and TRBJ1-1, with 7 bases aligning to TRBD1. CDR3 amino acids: CATMDRTGMNTEAFF. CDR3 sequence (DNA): TGTGCCACCATGGACAGGACGGGCATGAACACTGAAGCTTTCTTT.